This TCR beta chain is from a study of CD8 T cells in ankylosing spondylitis. Regarding the study as a whole: Reportedly, significant enrichment of disease-linked clones occurred in matched ankylosing spondylitis synovial fluid.

Only a few counts were recorded for this clonotype. Its matching antigen is unknown. V gave up 2 bases and J gave up 2 bases; unmatched junction bases: 9. The CDR3 sequence is 15 residues long. Germline lookup yields CDR1 SQVTM and CDR2 ANQGSEA. As the method for making TCR beta libraries, quantitative 5'-RACE with molecular barcodes was used. TCRdb recomputed calls from the 5' RACE reads with MiXCR, one row per CDR3 protein. The profile shows about 220,000 distinct CDR3 sequences, roughly 24% of them singletons. The receptor's source is a male donor with ankylosing spondylitis or in good health (not recorded which). The chain is built from TRBV29-1 and TRBJ2-7; 7 positions agree with TRBD2. What was sequenced was blood, either unsorted or a sorted T cell fraction (not recorded which). The CDR3 spells CSVETAGDETYEQYF. The CDR3 DNA is TGCAGCGTTGAAACCGCGGGAGACGAGACCTACGAGCAGTACTTC.